The text below deals with one TCR beta chain. What it binds is not known. There are 14 residues in the CDR3. The ends were cut back, 3 bases at V and 0 bases at J, with 8 bases in the middle. Germline assignment: CDR1 SEHNR and CDR2 FQNEAQ (reference sequence). The data are from a study of cytomegalovirus exposure and HLA in healthy donors. Study-wide points: Earlier analysis yielded a pattern in which most TCR beta V segments were productive about 90% or about 30% of the time. Sequencing depth across donors, presence/absence analyses assumed, was roughly uniform. TCR beta sequences reportedly predicted most subjects' HLA-A and HLA-B alleles accurately.

The PCR made use of 60 Vbeta and 13 Jbeta primers. Sequenced by immunoSEQ multiplex PCR; TCRdb stores in-frame clones only, minus some. Of about 65,000 clones detected, around 80% appear once; the ten largest clones hold about 3%. The receptor's source is a girl aged 10 to 17 in good health and CMV-seropositive. This sequence joins TRBV7-9 and TRBJ1-2; maybe TRBD1 (6 bases). The specimen sequenced was PBMCs. CDR3 sequence reads: CASSLRTANYGYTF. DNA of the CDR3: TGTGCCAGCAGCTTGAGGACAGCTAACTATGGCTACACCTTC.